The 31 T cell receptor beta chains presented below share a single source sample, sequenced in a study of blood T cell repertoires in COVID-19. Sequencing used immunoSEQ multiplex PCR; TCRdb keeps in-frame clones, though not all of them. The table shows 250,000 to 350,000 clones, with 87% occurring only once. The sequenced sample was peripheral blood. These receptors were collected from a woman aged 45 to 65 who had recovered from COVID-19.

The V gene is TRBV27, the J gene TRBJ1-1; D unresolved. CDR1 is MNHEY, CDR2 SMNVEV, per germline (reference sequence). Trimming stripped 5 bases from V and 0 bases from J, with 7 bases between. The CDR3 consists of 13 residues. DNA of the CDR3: TGTGCCAGCAGTCCACAGATGAACACTGAAGCTTTCTTT. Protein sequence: CASSPQMNTEAFF.

The CDR3 DNA reads as TGTGCCAGCAGCCTAGATGGGGGACAGATGGGAGAAGCTTTCTTT. Its protein is CASSLDGGQMGEAFF. This chain links TRBV9 with TRBJ1-1; TRBD1 aligns across 7 bases. The J segment lost 8 bases and the V segment lost 4 bases, leaving 14 bases of the junction unmatched. CDR3 length: 15 residues. The germline V gene has CDR1 SGDLS and CDR2 YYNGEE.

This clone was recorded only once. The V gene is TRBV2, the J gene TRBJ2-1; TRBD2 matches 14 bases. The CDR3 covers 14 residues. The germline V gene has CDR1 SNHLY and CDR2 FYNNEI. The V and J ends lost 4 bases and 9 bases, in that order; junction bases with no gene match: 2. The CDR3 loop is CASSGTSGGIEQFF. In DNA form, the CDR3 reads TGTGCCAGCAGTGGGACTAGCGGGGGGATTGAGCAGTTCTTC.

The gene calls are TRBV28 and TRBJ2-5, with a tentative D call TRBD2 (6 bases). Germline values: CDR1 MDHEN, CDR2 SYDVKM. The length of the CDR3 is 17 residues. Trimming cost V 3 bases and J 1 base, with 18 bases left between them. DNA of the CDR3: TGTGCCAGCAGTTTCGGTAGTGCGGGGATGGGCCAAGAGACCCAGTACTTC. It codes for CASSFGSAGMGQETQYF.

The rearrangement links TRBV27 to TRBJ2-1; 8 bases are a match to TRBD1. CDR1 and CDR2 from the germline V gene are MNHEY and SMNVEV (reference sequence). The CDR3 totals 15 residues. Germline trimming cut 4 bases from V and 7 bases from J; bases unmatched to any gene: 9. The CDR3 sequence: CASSSDRGFGNEQFF. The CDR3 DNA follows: TGTGCCAGCAGTTCCGACAGGGGTTTCGGGAATGAGCAGTTCTTC.

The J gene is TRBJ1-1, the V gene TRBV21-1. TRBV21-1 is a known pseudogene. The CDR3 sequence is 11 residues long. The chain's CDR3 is CASSRGAEAFF. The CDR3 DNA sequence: TGTGCCAGCAGCAGGGGGGCTGAAGCTTTCTTT.

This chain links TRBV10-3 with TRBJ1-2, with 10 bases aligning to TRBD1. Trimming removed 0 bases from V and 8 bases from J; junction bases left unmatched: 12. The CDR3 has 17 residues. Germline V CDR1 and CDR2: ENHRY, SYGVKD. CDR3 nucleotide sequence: TGTGCCATCAGTGAGTCCTTAAATAAGGGACAGGGGAACGGCTACACCTTC. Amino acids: CAISESLNKGQGNGYTF.

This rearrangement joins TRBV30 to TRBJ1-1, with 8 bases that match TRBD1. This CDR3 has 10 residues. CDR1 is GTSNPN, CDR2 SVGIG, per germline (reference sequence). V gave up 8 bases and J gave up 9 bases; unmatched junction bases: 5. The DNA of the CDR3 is TGTGCCGGATACAGGGGGAAAGCTTTCTTT. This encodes CAGYRGKAFF. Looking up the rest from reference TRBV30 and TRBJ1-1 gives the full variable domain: SQTIHQWPATLVQPVGSPLSLECTVEGTSNPNLYWYRQAAGRGLQLLFYSVGIGQISSEVPQNLSASRPQDRQFILSSKKLLLSDSGFYLCAGYRGKAFFGQGTRLTVV.

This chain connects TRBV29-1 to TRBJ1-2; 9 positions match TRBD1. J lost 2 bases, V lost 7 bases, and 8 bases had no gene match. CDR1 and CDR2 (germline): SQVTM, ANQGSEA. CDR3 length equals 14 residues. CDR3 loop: CSALGQGENYGYTF. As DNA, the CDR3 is TGCAGCGCCTTGGGACAGGGAGAGAACTATGGCTACACCTTC. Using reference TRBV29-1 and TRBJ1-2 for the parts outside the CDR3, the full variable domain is SAVISQKPSRDICQRGTSLTIQCQVDSQVTMMFWYRQQPGQSLTLIATANQGSEATYESGFVIDKFPISRPNLTFSTLTVSNMSPEDSSIYLCSALGQGENYGYTFGSGTRLTVV.

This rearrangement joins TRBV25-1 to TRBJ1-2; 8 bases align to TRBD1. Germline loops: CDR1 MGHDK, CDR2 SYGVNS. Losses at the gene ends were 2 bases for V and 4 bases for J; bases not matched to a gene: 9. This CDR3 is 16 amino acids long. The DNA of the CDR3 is TGTGCCAGCAGTGAAGAAGGGCAGGGGGCCCTCTATGGCTACACCTTC. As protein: CASSEEGQGALYGYTF.

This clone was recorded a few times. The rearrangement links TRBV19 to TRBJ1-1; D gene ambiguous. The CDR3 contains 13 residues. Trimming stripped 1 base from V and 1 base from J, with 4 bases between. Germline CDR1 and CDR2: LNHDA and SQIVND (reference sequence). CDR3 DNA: TGTGCCAGTAGTATAGTTCAGAACACTGAAGCTTTCTTT. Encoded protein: CASSIVQNTEAFF.

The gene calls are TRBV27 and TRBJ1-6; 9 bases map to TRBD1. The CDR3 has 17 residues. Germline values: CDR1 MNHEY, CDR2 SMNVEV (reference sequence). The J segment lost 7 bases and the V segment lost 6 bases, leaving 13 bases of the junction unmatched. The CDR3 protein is CASRPTGTGNINSPLHF. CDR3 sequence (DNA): TGTGCCAGCAGGCCTACCGGGACAGGGAATATAAATTCACCCCTCCACTTT.

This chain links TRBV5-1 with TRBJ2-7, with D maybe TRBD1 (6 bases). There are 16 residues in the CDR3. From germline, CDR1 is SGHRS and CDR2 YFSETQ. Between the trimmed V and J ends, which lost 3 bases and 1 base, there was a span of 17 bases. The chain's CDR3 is CASSSPLTGRSYEQYF. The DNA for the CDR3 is TGCGCCAGCAGCTCGCCGCTGACAGGACGATCCTACGAGCAGTACTTC.

The CDR3 bases are TGCAGCGTTGCAGGAGCGGGGAACACTGAAGCTTTCTTT. Protein sequence: CSVAGAGNTEAFF. This chain joins TRBV29-1 and TRBJ1-1; D unresolved. Germline V gene data show CDR1 as SQVTM and CDR2 as ANQGSEA. V was trimmed by 4 bases and J by 1 base, leaving 10 bases between them. This CDR3 comprises 13 residues. The variable domain in full, with the rest retrieved from reference TRBV29-1 and TRBJ1-1, is SAVISQKPSRDICQRGTSLTIQCQVDSQVTMMFWYRQQPGQSLTLIATANQGSEATYESGFVIDKFPISRPNLTFSTLTVSNMSPEDSSIYLCSVAGAGNTEAFFGQGTRLTVV.

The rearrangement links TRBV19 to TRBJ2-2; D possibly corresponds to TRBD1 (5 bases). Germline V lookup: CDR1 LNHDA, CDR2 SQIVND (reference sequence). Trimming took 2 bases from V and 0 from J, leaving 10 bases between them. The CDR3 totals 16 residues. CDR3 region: CASSIRVGANTGELFF. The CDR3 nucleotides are TGTGCCAGTAGTATAAGGGTAGGGGCGAACACCGGGGAGCTGTTTTTT.

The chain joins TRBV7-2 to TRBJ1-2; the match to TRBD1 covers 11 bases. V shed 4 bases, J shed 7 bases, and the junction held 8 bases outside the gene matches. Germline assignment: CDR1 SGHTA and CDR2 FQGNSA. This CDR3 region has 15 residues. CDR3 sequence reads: CASSYSRDRGGGYTF. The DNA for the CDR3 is TGTGCCAGCAGCTACTCCCGGGACAGGGGGGGTGGCTACACCTTC.

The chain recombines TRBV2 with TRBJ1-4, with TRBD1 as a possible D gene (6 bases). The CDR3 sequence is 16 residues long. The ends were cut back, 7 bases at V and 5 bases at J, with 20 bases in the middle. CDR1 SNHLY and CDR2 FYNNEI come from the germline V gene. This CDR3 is CASISATDSLNEKLFF. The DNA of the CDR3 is TGTGCCAGCATCAGCGCCACGGACAGCCTCAATGAAAAACTGTTTTTT.

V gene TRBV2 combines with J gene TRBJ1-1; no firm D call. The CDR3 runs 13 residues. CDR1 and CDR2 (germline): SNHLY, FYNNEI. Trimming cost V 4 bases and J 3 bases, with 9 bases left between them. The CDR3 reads CASSVLTHTEAFF. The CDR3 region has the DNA TGTGCCAGCAGTGTACTTACCCACACTGAAGCTTTCTTT.

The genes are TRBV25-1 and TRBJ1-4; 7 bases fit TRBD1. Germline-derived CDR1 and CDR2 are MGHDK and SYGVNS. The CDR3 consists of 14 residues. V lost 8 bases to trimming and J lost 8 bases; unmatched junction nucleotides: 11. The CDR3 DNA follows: TGTGCCAGCTCCCCGGAGGGGGCGAGAGAAAAACTGTTTTTT. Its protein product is CASSPEGAREKLFF.

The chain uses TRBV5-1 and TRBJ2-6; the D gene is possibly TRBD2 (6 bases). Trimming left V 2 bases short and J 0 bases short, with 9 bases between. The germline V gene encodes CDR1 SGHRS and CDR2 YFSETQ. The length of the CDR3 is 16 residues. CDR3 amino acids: CASSFPGGSGANVLTF. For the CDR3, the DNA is TGCGCCAGCAGCTTTCCCGGGGGCTCTGGGGCCAACGTCCTGACTTTC.

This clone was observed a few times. Here the CDR3 DNA reads TGTGCCAGCAGCCCTCGGGGAACTAACTATGGCTACACCTTC. Encoded protein: CASSPRGTNYGYTF. The chain recombines TRBV7-9 with TRBJ1-2; D is unresolved. Germline CDR1 reads SEHNR; CDR2 reads FQNEAQ (reference sequence). V was shortened by 5 bases and J by 0 bases, with 10 bases between the two germline ends. The length of the CDR3 is 14 residues.

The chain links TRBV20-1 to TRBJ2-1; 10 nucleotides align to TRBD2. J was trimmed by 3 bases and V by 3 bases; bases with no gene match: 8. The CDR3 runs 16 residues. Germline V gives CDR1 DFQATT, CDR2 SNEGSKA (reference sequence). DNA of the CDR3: TGCAGTGCTAGTGGCGGACTAGCGGAGCTCTACAATGAGCAGTTCTTC. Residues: CSASGGLAELYNEQFF.

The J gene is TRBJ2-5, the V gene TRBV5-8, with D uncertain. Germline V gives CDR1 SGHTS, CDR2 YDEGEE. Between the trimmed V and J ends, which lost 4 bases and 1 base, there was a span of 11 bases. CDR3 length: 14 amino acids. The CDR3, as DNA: TGTGCCAGCAGCCCTCGGGTTCTCCAAGAGACCCAGTACTTC. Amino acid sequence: CASSPRVLQETQYF.

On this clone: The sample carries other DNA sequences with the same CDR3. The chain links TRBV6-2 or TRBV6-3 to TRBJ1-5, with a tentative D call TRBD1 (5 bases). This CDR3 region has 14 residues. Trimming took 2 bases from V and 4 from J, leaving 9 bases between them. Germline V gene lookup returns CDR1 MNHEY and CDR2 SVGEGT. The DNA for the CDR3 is TGTGCCAGCAGTTACCTCGGGGGGAATCAGCCCCAGCATTTT. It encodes CASSYLGGNQPQHF.

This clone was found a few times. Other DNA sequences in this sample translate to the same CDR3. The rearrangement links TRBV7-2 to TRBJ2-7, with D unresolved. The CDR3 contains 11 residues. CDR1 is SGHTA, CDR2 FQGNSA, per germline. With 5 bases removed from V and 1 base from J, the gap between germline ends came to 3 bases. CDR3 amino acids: CASSPSYEQYF. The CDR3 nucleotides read TGTGCCAGCAGCCCGTCCTACGAGCAGTACTTC.

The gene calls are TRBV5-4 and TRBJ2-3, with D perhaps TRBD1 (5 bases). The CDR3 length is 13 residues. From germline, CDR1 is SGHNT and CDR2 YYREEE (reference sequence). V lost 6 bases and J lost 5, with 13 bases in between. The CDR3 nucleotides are TGTGCCAGCACCCCCCCGACAGAAGATACGCAGTATTTT. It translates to CASTPPTEDTQYF.

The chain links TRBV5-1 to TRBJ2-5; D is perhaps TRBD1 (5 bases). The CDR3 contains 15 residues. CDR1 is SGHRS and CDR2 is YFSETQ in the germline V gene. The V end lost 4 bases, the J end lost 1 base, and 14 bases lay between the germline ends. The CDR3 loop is CASSPQWGLQETQYF. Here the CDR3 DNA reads TGCGCCAGCAGCCCGCAATGGGGCCTCCAAGAGACCCAGTACTTC. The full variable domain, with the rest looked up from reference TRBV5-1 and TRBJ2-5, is KAGVTQTPRYLIKTRGQQVTLSCSPISGHRSVSWYQQTPGQGLQFLFEYFSETQRNKGNFPGRFSGRQFSNSRSEMNVSTLELGDSALYLCASSPQWGLQETQYFGPGTRLLVL.

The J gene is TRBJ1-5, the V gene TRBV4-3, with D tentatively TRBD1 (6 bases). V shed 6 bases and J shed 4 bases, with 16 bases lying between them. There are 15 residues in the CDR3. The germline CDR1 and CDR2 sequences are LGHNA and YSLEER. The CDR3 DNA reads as TGCGCCAGCAGTTATTTCAGGGGTGGGAATCAGCCCCAGCATTTT. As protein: CASSYFRGGNQPQHF.

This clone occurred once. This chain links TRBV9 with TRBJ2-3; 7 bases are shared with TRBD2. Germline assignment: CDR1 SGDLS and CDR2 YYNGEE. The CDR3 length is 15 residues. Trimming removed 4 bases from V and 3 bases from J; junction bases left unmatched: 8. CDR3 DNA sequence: TGTGCCAGCAGCTCGCTGGTGGGAGGGACAGATACGCAGTATTTT. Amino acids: CASSSLVGGTDTQYF.

CDR3 nucleotide sequence: TGCAGTGCTGACAGGGATAGGTTGTACTTC. It is translated as CSADRDRLYF. The chain employs TRBV20-1 and TRBJ2-7, with TRBD1 matching 7 bases. The V gene end was trimmed by 5 bases and the J gene end by 12 bases; junction bases not matched to a gene: 7. CDR1 is DFQATT and CDR2 is SNEGSKA in the germline V gene (reference sequence). The length of the CDR3 is 10 residues.

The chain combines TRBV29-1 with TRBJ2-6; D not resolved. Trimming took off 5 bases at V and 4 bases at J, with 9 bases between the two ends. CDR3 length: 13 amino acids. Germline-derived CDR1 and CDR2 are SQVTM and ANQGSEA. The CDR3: CSVMLSGANVLTF. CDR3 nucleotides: TGCAGCGTTATGTTGAGCGGGGCCAACGTCCTGACTTTC.